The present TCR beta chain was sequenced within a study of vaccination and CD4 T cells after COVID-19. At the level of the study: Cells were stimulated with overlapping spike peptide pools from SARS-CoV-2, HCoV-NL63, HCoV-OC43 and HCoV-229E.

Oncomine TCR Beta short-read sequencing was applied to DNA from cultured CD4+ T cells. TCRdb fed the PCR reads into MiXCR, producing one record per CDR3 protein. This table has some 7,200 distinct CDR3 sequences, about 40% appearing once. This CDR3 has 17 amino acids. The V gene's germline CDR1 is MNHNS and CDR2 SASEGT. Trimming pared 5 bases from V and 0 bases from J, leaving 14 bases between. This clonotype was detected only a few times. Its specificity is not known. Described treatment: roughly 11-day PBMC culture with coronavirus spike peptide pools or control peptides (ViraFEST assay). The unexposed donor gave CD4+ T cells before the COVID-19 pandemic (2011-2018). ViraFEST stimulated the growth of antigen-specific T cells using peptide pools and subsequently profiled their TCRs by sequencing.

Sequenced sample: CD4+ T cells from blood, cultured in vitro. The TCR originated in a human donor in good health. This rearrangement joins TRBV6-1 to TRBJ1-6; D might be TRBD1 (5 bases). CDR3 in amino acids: CASSRGRGSSYNSPLHF. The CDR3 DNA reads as TGTGCCAGCAGTCGGGGACGGGGAAGCTCCTATAATTCACCCCTCCACTTT.